This entry lists 6 T cell receptor beta chains sequenced from one sample in a study of beta chain features in type 1 diabetes. Study-wide points: Shortening that was moderate but significant affected the TCRB CDR3s of Type 1 diabetes patients in all four CD4+ subsets.

Their antigens remain unidentified. Sequenced material consisted of expressed TCRB transcripts (all of the isolated RNA was reverse transcribed). Produced via immunoSEQ multiplex PCR; TCRdb's table is partial and in-frame only. The repertoire consists of some 350,000 clones, with roughly 13% occurring once and the leading ten covering about 0.016%. Material: naive CD4+ T cells from blood. The source of these receptors is a young woman with type 1 diabetes.

In this sample, this clone turned up a few times. This chain joins TRBV4-3 and TRBJ1-2; D uncertain. CDR3 size: 16 residues. V shed 1 base and J shed 4 bases, with 16 bases lying between them. Germline CDR1 reads LGHNA; CDR2 reads YSLEER. CDR3 in amino acids: CASSQGAVRNPYGYTF. In nucleotides, the CDR3 is TGCGCCAGCAGCCAAGGGGCCGTCAGAAACCCCTATGGCTACACCTTC.

The chain couples TRBV7-6 to TRBJ2-7; 7 nucleotides line up with TRBD2. CDR1 is SGHVS and CDR2 is FNYEAQ in the germline V gene. V was pared by 1 base and J by 2 bases, with 5 bases of the junction left unmatched. The CDR3 contains 15 residues. In nucleotides, the CDR3 is TGTGCCAGCAGCTTAGGACTAGCTGAGACCTACGAGCAGTACTTC. Amino acids: CASSLGLAETYEQYF.

This clone turned up a few times. The J gene is TRBJ2-1, the V gene TRBV30; TRBD2 agrees at 10 bases. From germline, CDR1 is GTSNPN and CDR2 SVGIG (reference sequence). This CDR3 has 16 residues. J gave up 0 bases and V 5 bases, and 7 bases lay outside the gene matches. The CDR3 region is CAWGGWTSGSYNEQFF. For the CDR3, the DNA is TGTGCCTGGGGGGGGTGGACTAGCGGCTCCTACAATGAGCAGTTCTTC.

Only a few counts were recorded for this clone. The V and J genes are TRBV5-6 and TRBJ2-1, with D possibly TRBD2 on 6 matching bases. V was trimmed by 4 bases and J by 0 bases, leaving 8 bases between them. Germline loops: CDR1 SGHDT, CDR2 YYEEEE. This CDR3 region has 14 residues. CDR3 protein: CASSQAGSYNEQFF. Here the CDR3 DNA reads TGTGCCAGCAGCCAAGCGGGCTCCTACAATGAGCAGTTCTTC.

Only a few counts were recorded for this clone. The V and J genes are TRBV7-9 and TRBJ1-2, with D possibly being TRBD1 (6 bases). Germline V lookup: CDR1 SEHNR, CDR2 FQNEAQ (reference sequence). Trimming took off 5 bases at V and 0 bases at J, with 22 bases between the two ends. The CDR3 runs 18 residues. This CDR3 reads CASSPRQDSFLPNYGYTF. The CDR3 DNA follows: TGTGCCAGCAGCCCGAGACAGGACAGCTTCTTACCTAACTATGGCTACACCTTC.

The chain carries TRBV5-1 and TRBJ2-6; 9 bases agree with TRBD1. This CDR3 contains 18 residues. Trimming at V came to 1 base and at J to 0 bases, leaving 5 bases not matched to a gene. The germline CDR1 and CDR2 sequences are SGHRS and YFSETQ. The CDR3 DNA reads TGCGCCAGCAGCTTGACAGGGGGCCCCTTCTCTGGGGCCAACGTCCTGACTTTC. It translates to CASSLTGGPFSGANVLTF.